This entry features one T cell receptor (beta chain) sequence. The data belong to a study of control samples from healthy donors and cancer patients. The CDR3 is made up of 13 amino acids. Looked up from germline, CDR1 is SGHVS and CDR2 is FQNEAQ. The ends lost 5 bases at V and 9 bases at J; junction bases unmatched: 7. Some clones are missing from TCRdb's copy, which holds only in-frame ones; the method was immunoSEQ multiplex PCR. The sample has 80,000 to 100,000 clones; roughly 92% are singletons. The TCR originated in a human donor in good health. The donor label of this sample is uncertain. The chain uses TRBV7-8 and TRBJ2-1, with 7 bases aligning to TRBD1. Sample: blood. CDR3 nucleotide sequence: TGTGCCAGCAGCACGCTACAGGGGCGTGAGCAGTTCTTC. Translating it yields CASSTLQGREQFF.